This TCR beta chain was sequenced for a study of OX40 agonist ivuxolimab in advanced cancers. For the wider study: Ivuxolimab, which targeted the costimulatory receptor OX40 (CD134), was an agonistic, fully human IgG2 monoclonal antibody. Intravenous ivuxolimab was administered to patients every 2 weeks at six dose levels: 0.01, 0.1, 0.3, 1.5, 3 and 10 mg/kg. Of the 50 or so patients in dose escalation, around 20 had hepatocellular carcinoma, some 15 had melanoma, 9 had renal cell carcinoma and 9 had head and neck cancer. In the dose-escalation cohort, over 65% of patients were male, and the mean age was approximately 64 years, with a range of about 23 to 85. Prior anti-PD-1, anti-PD-L1 or anti-CTLA-4 therapy was permitted, and checkpoint inhibitors had been received by 40% to 50% of dose-escalation patients. Three dose-escalation patients achieved partial responses, one with hepatocellular carcinoma and two with cutaneous melanoma. Peripheral TCRbeta sequencing was intended to test whether TCR sequence diversity was altered and clonal T-cell expansion was caused by ivuxolimab. The paper describes the monotherapy dose-escalation part (N of about 50 patients) of the phase I trial of ivuxolimab.

V loses 1 base, J loses 8 bases, and the germline ends lie 11 bases apart. Including the terminal cysteine and phenylalanine, the CDR3 comprises 13 residues. CDR3 DNA is the only sequence kept; it has 39 bases, read in frame from the first base. The germline V gene gives CDR1 as SGHAT and CDR2 as FQNNGV. The trial excluded patients who had a history of autoimmune disease or who were on systemic immunosuppression. Peripheral blood for TCR sequencing was drawn from every dose cohort at baseline, at cycle 4 day 1 and at cycle 7 day 1. Samples were obtained from an open-label, multicenter, first-in-human phase I dose-escalation trial of ivuxolimab. The trial enrolled adults with locally advanced or metastatic head and neck squamous cell, hepatocellular, melanoma or renal cell carcinoma. Before TCR sequencing, CD4+ T cells and CD8+ T cells were sorted from peripheral blood as separate populations. General study outcomes and caveats: Which antigens the clonally expanded peripheral T cells were specific for was not determined. At doses of 0.1 to 3.0 mg/kg, clonal expansion of both CD4+ and CD8+ T cells in blood was seen between baseline and week 6. On average, CD8+ T cells showed more expanded clones than CD4+ T cells after ivuxolimab. Partial responders in the 0.1-3.0 mg/kg groups had among the lowest normalized peripheral clonal expansion, especially among CD8+ T cells. Low levels of normalized T-cell clonal expansion were also shown by some nonresponding patients.

Genomic DNA was extracted from sorted cells for sequencing of the TCRbeta CDR3 region. The immunoSEQ Assay was used to sequence the TCRbeta CDR3 regions. Entries here come from immuneACCESS through TCRdb and include only in-frame sequences with V and J called. Some clones fail to appear in such tables; in the studies checked, an unresolved V gene covers under half of the shortfall, and the cause of the remainder is unknown. Here the sample has 30,000 to 40,000 clones; approximately 80% occur a single time. 20% to 25% of the sample is in the top ten clones. Of note for this clone: The antigen it binds to is not known. The sample holds no much larger clone one base away, and base qualities are not on file.

The chain uses TRBV11-2 and TRBJ1-1, with an unclear D gene assignment. This sequence originates from an adult with an advanced solid tumor such as melanoma, head and neck, liver or kidney cancer. Sequencing used CD4+ or CD8+ T cells sorted from blood, obtained in a trial of the OX40 agonist ivuxolimab. The DNA sequence reads TGTGCCAGCAGCTTAGTCCAGGACGTAGAAGCTTTCTTT. This sequence encodes CASSLVQDVEAFF.